The 10 T cell receptor beta chains listed next were all sequenced from one sample in a study of T cell repertoires in cytomegalovirus infection. TCRdb reprocessed the reads with MiXCR, giving one entry per CDR3 protein. The table shows approximately 140,000 distinct CDR3 sequences, with less than 9.5% occurring only once. What was sequenced was PBMCs. All receptors derive from a human donor in good health (CMV status not recorded). Some clones in this sample may be carry-over from other donors' samples.

This clonotype was observed at least ten times. This chain joins TRBV25-1 and TRBJ1-2; D is uncertain. V gave up 1 base and J gave up 4 bases, with 13 bases separating them. The CDR3 extends over 15 amino acids. The germline V gene encodes CDR1 MGHDK and CDR2 SYGVNS. The CDR3 protein is CASSESGGLFYGYTF. The CDR3 nucleotides read TGTGCCAGCAGTGAATCCGGCGGCCTTTTCTATGGCTACACCTTC.

The chain joins TRBV20-1 to TRBJ2-2, with 8 positions matching TRBD2. The V segment lost 5 bases and the J segment 5 bases; nucleotides outside the gene matches: 4. CDR1 and CDR2 from the germline V gene are DFQATT and SNEGSKA (reference sequence). The CDR3 is 13 residues long. The CDR3 reads CSASGLVTGELFF. For the CDR3, the DNA is TGCAGTGCTTCGGGACTAGTGACCGGGGAGCTGTTTTTT.

J is TRBJ2-2 and V is TRBV2; D remains unclear. The CDR3 has 12 residues. The germline gives CDR1 SNHLY, CDR2 FYNNEI. The V and J ends lost 5 bases and 8 bases respectively, with 9 bases between them. CDR3 DNA: TGTGCCAGCAGTTCCTCCGGTGGGGAGCTGTTTTTT. Its translation: CASSSSGGELFF.

This clonotype was observed at least ten times. The V call is TRBV5-1, the J call TRBJ2-2; perhaps TRBD2 as D (7 bases). The CDR3 sequence is 21 residues long. The germline V and J ends were trimmed by 1 base and 0 bases, with 25 bases remaining between them. The germline V gene encodes CDR1 SGHRS and CDR2 YFSETQ. The DNA for the CDR3 is TGCGCCAGCAGCTTGAGTGTCCTAGACAGGACTAGTTTCGCGAACACCGGGGAGCTGTTTTTT. It yields the protein CASSLSVLDRTSFANTGELFF.

This clonotype was detected ten times or more. V gene TRBV19 combines with J gene TRBJ1-2; weak D call: TRBD1 (5 bases). The CDR3 is 10 amino acids. CDR1 LNHDA and CDR2 SQIVND come from the germline V gene (reference sequence). The CDR3 loop is CATENYGYTF. CDR3 in DNA: TGTGCGACAGAAAACTATGGCTACACCTTC. Looking up the rest from reference TRBV19 and TRBJ1-2 gives the full variable domain: DGGITQSPKYLFRKEGQNVTLSCEQNLNHDAMYWYRQDPGQGLRLIYYSQIVNDFQKGDIAEGYSVSREKKESFPLTVTSAQKNPTAFYLCATENYGYTFGSGTRLTVV.

The chain uses TRBV28 and TRBJ1-2, with no clear D. V was clipped by 1 base and J by 7 bases, with 7 bases between them. Looked up from germline, CDR1 is MDHEN and CDR2 is SYDVKM. The CDR3 has 12 residues. In DNA, the CDR3 is TGTGCCAGCAGTTTATCGGTAGCTGGCTACACCTTC. Amino acids: CASSLSVAGYTF.

This clonotype was counted ten times or more. The gene calls are TRBV18 and TRBJ1-1; no clear D. The CDR3 runs 14 residues. The V gene's germline CDR1 is KGHSH and CDR2 LQKENI. The V gene lost 2 bases and the J gene lost 0 bases, with 7 bases spanning the gap. The CDR3 here is CASSPLGMNTEAFF. The DNA of the CDR3 is TGTGCCAGCTCACCATTGGGCATGAACACTGAAGCTTTCTTT.

Many counts were recorded for this clonotype. V usage is TRBV15 and J usage is TRBJ1-5, with D tentatively TRBD1 (5 bases). The CDR3 consists of 15 residues. V gave up 0 bases and J gave up 7 bases, with 13 bases separating them. The germline gives CDR1 LNHNV, CDR2 YYDKDF (reference sequence). CDR3 sequence (DNA): TGTGCCACCAGCAGAGAGGAGGGGTTCGAACAGCCCCAGCATTTT. Protein product: CATSREEGFEQPQHF.

The sample holds many counts of this clonotype. V usage is TRBV20-1 and J usage is TRBJ1-2; 7 positions match TRBD1. CDR3 length equals 13 residues. Germline CDR1 reads DFQATT; CDR2 reads SNEGSKA (reference sequence). Trimming took 3 bases from V and 4 from J; bases not matched to a gene: 5. CDR3 sequence reads: CSASEGAAYGYTF. The CDR3 region has the DNA TGCAGTGCTAGCGAGGGGGCCGCCTATGGCTACACCTTC.

This clonotype was detected only a few times. This chain connects TRBV19 to TRBJ1-1, with 10 bases lining up with TRBD1. Trimming removed 5 bases from V and 0 bases from J; junction bases left unmatched: 6. The CDR3 loop spans 16 amino acids. CDR1 and CDR2 (germline): LNHDA, SQIVND (reference sequence). CDR3 residues: CASSPWTGGMNTEAFF. DNA of the CDR3: TGTGCCAGTAGTCCCTGGACAGGGGGGATGAACACTGAAGCTTTCTTT.